The clone carrying this T cell receptor (beta chain) was counted ten times or more. The antigen remains unidentified. The data belong to a study of neurological immune-mediated disorders. TCRdb used MiXCR to reprocess the 5' RACE reads, holding one entry per CDR3 protein. The sample consists of around 30,000 distinct CDR3 sequences, 4.6% of them appearing once. General study results and limits: While HTLV-1-associated myelopathy showed the greatest TCR clonal expansion, multiple sclerosis showed the least, falling below healthy controls. No sharing of CDR3 amino acid sequences was observed among expanded clones across subjects, suggesting private repertoires in all groups.

V gave up 0 bases and J gave up 7 bases, with 4 bases separating them. CDR1 and CDR2 (germline): SGHRS, YFSETQ. CDR3 length equals 11 residues. The chain couples TRBV5-1 to TRBJ2-5; D remains unclear. The receptor was derived from a young man in good health. Sequencing input: PBMCs. The CDR3 loop is CASSLEGTQYF. The CDR3 DNA reads as TGCGCCAGCAGCTTGGAAGGGACCCAGTACTTC.